This record looks at one T cell receptor beta chain sequence and its context. Antigen specificity is unknown. TCRdb redid the calling of the reads with MiXCR, one entry per CDR3 protein. The sample includes around 230,000 distinct CDR3 sequences, roughly 34% of them seen just once. This record belongs to a study of T cell repertoires in cytomegalovirus infection. Looking at the study overall: Recently identified HLA-C-restricted CMV epitopes and well-studied HLA-B-restricted CMV epitopes were used by the study. An indication of both CMV infection and matching HLA type came from public TCR beta signatures. General study points: Dominating the ex vivo response were TCR beta clonotypes that were CMV-specific and HLA-C-restricted.

This sequence originates from a human donor in good health (CMV status not recorded). Some clones in this sample may be carry-over from other donors' samples. The sample in question was CD8+ T cells from cultured PBMCs, obtained from culture after CMV antigen stimulation.

The CDR3, as DNA: TGTGCCAGCAGTTTATCCAGTTCAGGTGACACTGAAGCTTTCTTT. Amino acid sequence: CASSLSSSGDTEAFF. The chain recombines TRBV27 with TRBJ1-1; no clear D. CDR3 length: 15 residues. Between the trimmed V and J ends, which lost 0 bases and 3 bases, there was a span of 11 bases. From germline, CDR1 is MNHEY and CDR2 SMNVEV (reference sequence).